This is a list of T cell receptor beta chains from one sample in a study of T cells in Graves' hyperthyroidism and ophthalmopathy. In TCRdb, the multiplex PCR reads were re-called with MiXCR into one record per CDR3 protein. The sample includes more than 550,000 distinct CDR3 sequences, around a sixth of them seen just once. Sequencing was carried out using blood. Source of these receptors: a man in his fifties or sixties with Graves' hyperthyroidism. Both conserved end residues are part of each CDR3. The D gene is left open where the match is weak. Rows give clone size only sometimes, using once, few, many, or a class for an expanded clone.

>TRBV6-2/TRBV6-3|many|TRBJ2-7|TRBD1
TGTGCCAGCAGTTCTCCACTCCTCCGGGACAGCTCCTACGAGCAGTACTTC
CASSSPLLRDSSYEQYF
>TRBV28|many|TRBJ2-1|NA
TGTGCCACCAAACCCGGGGGATCCTACAATGAGCAGTTCTTC
CATKPGGSYNEQFF
>TRBV5-1|few|TRBJ2-2|NA
TGCGCCAGCAGCTTGTCAGTTCCGAACACCGGGGAGCTGTTTTTT
CASSLSVPNTGELFF
>TRBV20-1|NA|TRBJ2-3|TRBD2
TGCAGTGCTCCACCGGGACTAGCGGGCACAGATACGCAGTATTTT
CSAPPGLAGTDTQYF
>TRBV7-2|many|TRBJ1-1|TRBD1
TGTGCCAGCAGCTGGACAGGGTGGAACACTGAAGCTTTCTTT
CASSWTGWNTEAFF
>TRBV20-1|NA|TRBJ2-5|TRBD1
TGCAGTGCTGAGACAGGGGTCGCCGAGACCCAGTACTTC
CSAETGVAETQYF
>TRBV10-1|NA|TRBJ1-3|TRBD1
TGCGCCAGCAGTACGGACAGGGGCTTTGGAAACACCATATATTTT
CASSTDRGFGNTIYF
>TRBV28|once|TRBJ2-1|NA
TGTGCCAGCAGTTTGGCTAGCGCTTGGAATGAGCAGTTCTTC
CASSLASAWNEQFF
>TRBV28|many|TRBJ2-7|TRBD1
TGTGCCAGCAGTTGGGTTTTGGGACAGGGCCACTACGAGCAGTACTTC
CASSWVLGQGHYEQYF
>TRBV19|NA|TRBJ2-5|NA
TGTGCCAGTAGTGACGGGAGAGGCAAAGAGACCCAGTACTTC
CASSDGRGKETQYF
>TRBV2|many|TRBJ2-2|NA
TGTGCCAGCAGTGAAGACAGGCCAACCTACACCGGGGAGCTGTTTTTT
CASSEDRPTYTGELFF
>TRBV20-1|NA|TRBJ2-5|NA
TGCAGTGCTAAACAGACAGTTAGGGAGACCCAGTACTTC
CSAKQTVRETQYF
>TRBV6-1|few|TRBJ2-5|TRBD2
TGTGCCAGCAGCCCCGGGACTAGCGGGAGCCCGTACCAAGAGACCCAGTACTTC
CASSPGTSGSPYQETQYF
>TRBV6-2/TRBV6-3|few|TRBJ2-6|NA
TGTGCCAGCAGTTACCCCCGGGGCAGAATCTCTGGGGCCAACGTCCTGACTTTC
CASSYPRGRISGANVLTF
>TRBV3-1|few|TRBJ1-1|NA
TGTGCCAGCAGCCCAATAAAATGGGACGAAGCTTTCTTT
CASSPIKWDEAFF